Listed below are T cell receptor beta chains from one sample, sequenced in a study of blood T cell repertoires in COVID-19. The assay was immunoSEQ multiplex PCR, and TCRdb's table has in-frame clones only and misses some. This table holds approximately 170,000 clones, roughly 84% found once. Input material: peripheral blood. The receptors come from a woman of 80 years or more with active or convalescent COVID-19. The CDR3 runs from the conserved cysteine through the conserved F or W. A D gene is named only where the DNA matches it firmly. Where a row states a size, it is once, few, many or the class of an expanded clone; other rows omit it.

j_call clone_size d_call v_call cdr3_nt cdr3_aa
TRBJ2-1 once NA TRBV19 TGTGCTACTGATCAATTGGGCGGGAAGCTACTCTTC CATDQLGGKLLF
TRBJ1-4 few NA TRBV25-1 TGTGCCAGCAGTGAATTCCAGGGGAATGAAAAACTGTTTTTT CASSEFQGNEKLFF
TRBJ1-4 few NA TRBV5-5 TGTGCCAGCAGCTTGATCTCGGGTGAAAAACTGTTTTTT CASSLISGEKLFF
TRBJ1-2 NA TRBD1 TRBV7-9 TGTGCCAGCAGCCCCCGGACAGGGCAAAGCTATGGCTACACCTTC CASSPRTGQSYGYTF
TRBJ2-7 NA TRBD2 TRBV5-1 TGCGCCAGCAGTTTCTATGGACTAGCGGCGGACGAGCAGTACTTC CASSFYGLAADEQYF
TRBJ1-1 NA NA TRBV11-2 TGTGCCAGCAGCTTAGAGGGACAGAACACTGAAGCTTTCTTT CASSLEGQNTEAFF
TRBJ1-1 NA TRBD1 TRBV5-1 TGCGCCAGCAGCACAACAGGGGGTTCCACTGAAGCTTTCTTT CASSTTGGSTEAFF
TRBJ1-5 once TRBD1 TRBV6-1 TGTGCCAGCAGTGGGGGAGTCGGGACAGGGGTGAATCAGCCCCAGCATTTT CASSGGVGTGVNQPQHF
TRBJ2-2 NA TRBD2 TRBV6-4 TGTGCCAGCAGTCAAGGACTAGCGGGAGAGGGGGAGCTGTTTTTT CASSQGLAGEGELFF
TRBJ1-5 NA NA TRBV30 TGTGCCTGGAGTGTACTAGGCAATCAGCCCCAGCATTTT CAWSVLGNQPQHF
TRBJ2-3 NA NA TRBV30 TGTGCCTGGAGTCAATCGGGCACAGATACGCAGTATTTT CAWSQSGTDTQYF
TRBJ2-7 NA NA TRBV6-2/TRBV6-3 TGTGCCAGCAGTCAAGGGGCCTACGAGCAGTACTTC CASSQGAYEQYF
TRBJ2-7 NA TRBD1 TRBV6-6 TGTGCCAGCAGTTACTTGACAGGGGAAGCCTACGAGCAGTACTTC CASSYLTGEAYEQYF
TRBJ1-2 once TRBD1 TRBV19 TGTGCCAGTAGTATCCGGACAGGGGAGCACTATGGCTACACCTTC CASSIRTGEHYGYTF
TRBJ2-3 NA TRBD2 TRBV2 TGTGCCAGCAGTGACTATCCTAGCGGGAGACGAACAGATACGCAGTATTTT CASSDYPSGRRTDTQYF
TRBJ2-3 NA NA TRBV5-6 TGTGCCAGCTGCCCGGGACTCCGGGATACGCAGTATTTT CASCPGLRDTQYF
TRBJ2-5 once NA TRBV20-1 TGCAGTGCTAGTCTCGGAGCGGAGAGATACGGCCTGAAGACCCAGTACTTC CSASLGAERYGLKTQYF
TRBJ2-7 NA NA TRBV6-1 TGTGCCAGCAGTGATATGTCAGGCCCCTACGAGCAGTACTTC CASSDMSGPYEQYF
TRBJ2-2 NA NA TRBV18 TGTGCCAGTCAACCAGGACCTAGCACGTGGGAGCTGTTTTTT CASQPGPSTWELFF
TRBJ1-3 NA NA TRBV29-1 TGCAGCGTTGAAGATGGGCCCGGAAACACCATATATTTT CSVEDGPGNTIYF
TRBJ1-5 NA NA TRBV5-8 TGTGCCAGCAGCTTGGTCGCAGGGATTGGCAATCAGCCCCAGCATTTT CASSLVAGIGNQPQHF
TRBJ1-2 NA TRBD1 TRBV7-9 TGTGCCAGCAGCCCTCGGACAGGGGTAATTAACTATGGCTACACCTTC CASSPRTGVINYGYTF
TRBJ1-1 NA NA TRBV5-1 TGCGCCAGCAGCTTGGTACAGGCCACCACTGAAGCTTTCTTT CASSLVQATTEAFF
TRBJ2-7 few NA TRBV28 TGTGCCAGCATGAGGGCAGGTCTCTACGAGCAGTACTTC CASMRAGLYEQYF
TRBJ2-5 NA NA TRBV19 TGTGCCAGTAGTGAACAGGGCCTCGGGACCCAGTACTTC CASSEQGLGTQYF
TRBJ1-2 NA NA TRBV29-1 TGCAGCGTTGAAAGGCGGACATATGGCTACACCTTC CSVERRTYGYTF
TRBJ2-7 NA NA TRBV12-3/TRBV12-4 TGTGCCAGCAGTTTGACACAATCCTACGAGCAGTACTTC CASSLTQSYEQYF
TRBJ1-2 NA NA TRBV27 TGTGCCAGCAGTTTTTATTCGGGGGATCCTGGCTATGGCTACACCTTC CASSFYSGDPGYGYTF
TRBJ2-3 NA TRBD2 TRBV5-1 TGCGCCAGCAGCAGTCTGGCGGGAGGGCCTGGAGATACGCAGTATTTT CASSSLAGGPGDTQYF
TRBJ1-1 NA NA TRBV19 TGTGCCACCCTGGACAAAATTAACACTGAAGCTTTCTTT CATLDKINTEAFF
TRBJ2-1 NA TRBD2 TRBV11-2 TGTGCCAGCAGCTTGCCTAGCGGGGCTTACAATGAGCAGTTCTTC CASSLPSGAYNEQFF
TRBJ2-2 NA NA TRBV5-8 TGTGCCAGCAGCAGAGCTTGGGACACATCGAACACCGGGGAGCTGTTTTTT CASSRAWDTSNTGELFF
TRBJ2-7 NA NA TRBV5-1 TGCGCCAGCAGACCAGACGTAACTAGCGAGCAGTACTTC CASRPDVTSEQYF
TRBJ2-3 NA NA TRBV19 TGTGCCAGTAGCTTCGGGATGGGCACAGATACGCAGTATTTT CASSFGMGTDTQYF
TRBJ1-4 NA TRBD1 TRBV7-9 TGTGCCAGCAGCTTAGTCGGGGACAGAGACGAAAAACTGTTTTTT CASSLVGDRDEKLFF
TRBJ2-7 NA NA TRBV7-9 TGTGCCAGCAGCCTAACAGGTCCTCGGGCCGAGCAGTACTTC CASSLTGPRAEQYF
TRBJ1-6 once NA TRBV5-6 TGTGCCAGCAGCTTGGGAGGCACACCCCTCCACTTT CASSLGGTPLHF
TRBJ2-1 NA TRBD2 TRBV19 TGTGCCAGTAGTACGGCGGGGGGCTCCAATGAGCAGTTCTTC CASSTAGGSNEQFF
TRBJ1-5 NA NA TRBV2 TGTGCCAGCAGTGATGACAGATCCAGCAATCAGCCCCAGCATTTT CASSDDRSSNQPQHF
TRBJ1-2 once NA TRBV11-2 TGTGCCAGCAGCGCTCGCTGGCAGGGGCTTGGCTACACCTTC CASSARWQGLGYTF
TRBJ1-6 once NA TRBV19 TGTGCCAGTAGCATGAGGCAGGGGATGTTCTCCTCACCCCTCCACTTT CASSMRQGMFSSPLHF
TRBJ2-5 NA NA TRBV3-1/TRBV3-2 TGTGCCAGCAATAGCGGAGCGATCCAAGAGACCCAGTACTTC CASNSGAIQETQYF
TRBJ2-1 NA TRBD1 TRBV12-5 TGTGCTAGTGGTTCGGGACAGCTTGACAATGAGCAGTTCTTC CASGSGQLDNEQFF